This TCR beta chain was sequenced for a study of control samples from healthy donors and cancer patients. Germline loops: CDR1 SQVTM, CDR2 ANQGSEA. This CDR3 has 12 amino acids. V lost 3 bases to trimming and J lost 8 bases, with 13 bases between them. Method: immunoSEQ multiplex PCR; TCRdb's copy keeps in-frame clones and lacks some. The sample has around 42,000 clones, approximately 94% seen once; the top ten hold around 25%. This rearrangement joins TRBV29-1 to TRBJ1-2; D is possibly TRBD1 (6 bases). The sequenced sample was blood. This clonotype was sampled from a man in his fifties or sixties in good health. CDR3 bases: TGCAGCGTTGACGGGGGGCCACGGGGCTACACCTTC. It translates to CSVDGGPRGYTF.